These T cell receptor beta chains were read from a single sample in a study of OX40 agonist ivuxolimab in advanced cancers. Assay: immunoSEQ multiplex PCR; the TCRdb copy retains only in-frame clones and omits some. The top ten clones hold more than 9.5% of a sample with 72,000 or so clones, approximately 89% of them seen once. The source was CD4+ or CD8+ T cells sorted from blood, collected in a trial of the OX40 agonist ivuxolimab. Source of these receptors: an adult with an advanced solid tumor such as melanoma, head and neck, liver or kidney cancer. Each CDR3 is given with its conserved first and last residue. The D gene is left open where the match is weak. Clone size, where shown, is once, few, many, or a class for clones that have expanded.

len	j_gene	abundance	v_gene	d_gene	CDR3aa	CDR3nt
13	TRBJ2-1	NA	TRBV7-3	NA	CASSSERKLEQFF	TGTGCCAGCAGCTCTGAAAGGAAACTGGAGCAGTTCTTC
14	TRBJ2-4	NA	TRBV9	NA	CASSEAGLGRSQYF	TGTGCCAGCAGCGAGGCGGGCCTTGGACGTAGTCAGTACTTC
15	TRBJ1-6	NA	TRBV6-1	NA	CASSDTARGNSPLHF	TGTGCCAGCAGTGATACGGCCAGGGGAAATTCACCCCTCCACTTT
13	TRBJ2-1	NA	TRBV7-2	NA	CASSLAGGREQFF	TGTGCCAGCAGCTTAGCGGGGGGAAGGGAGCAGTTCTTC
15	TRBJ1-2	NA	TRBV28	NA	CASSPQGGRGYGYTF	TGTGCCAGCAGCCCTCAGGGAGGGCGCGGCTATGGCTACACCTTC
12	TRBJ2-4	few	TRBV5-4	TRBD2	CASSLDGRAQYF	TGTGCCAGCAGCTTGGACGGGAGGGCCCAGTACTTC
15	TRBJ2-1	NA	TRBV19	NA	CASSPLLLGYNEQFF	TGTGCCAGTAGCCCCCTCTTGTTGGGATACAATGAGCAGTTCTTC
15	TRBJ2-4	once	TRBV5-1	TRBD2	CASSMPGLGGNIQYF	TGCGCCAGCAGCATGCCGGGACTAGGAGGAAACATTCAGTACTTC
14	TRBJ1-6	NA	TRBV7-9	NA	CASSLRGYNSPLHF	TGTGCCAGCAGCTTAAGGGGCTATAATTCACCCCTCCACTTT
13	TRBJ1-6	NA	TRBV27	NA	CASRLEGNSPLHF	TGTGCCAGCAGACTGGAGGGGAATTCACCCCTCCACTTT
11	TRBJ1-5	few	TRBV29-1	NA	CSVGTNQPQHF	TGCAGCGTTGGGACGAATCAGCCCCAGCATTTT
12	TRBJ2-1	NA	TRBV7-9	NA	CASSALVAGQFF	TGTGCCAGCAGCGCCTTGGTAGCAGGGCAGTTCTTC
16	TRBJ2-7	once	TRBV12-2	NA	CASRSDSLTFSYEQYF	TGTGCAAGTCGCTCAGACAGCCTTACCTTCTCCTACGAGCAGTACTTC
15	TRBJ1-1	NA	TRBV7-9	TRBD1	CASSPRTGSVTEAFF	TGTGCCAGCAGCCCCCGGACAGGGTCGGTCACTGAAGCTTTCTTT
14	TRBJ1-5	NA	TRBV6-6	NA	CASAPGSGGQPQHF	TGTGCCAGCGCCCCCGGGAGCGGAGGACAGCCCCAGCATTTT
14	TRBJ1-2	NA	TRBV5-4	NA	CASSLGTEYYGYTF	TGTGCCAGCAGCTTGGGGACAGAGTACTATGGCTACACCTTC
14	TRBJ2-3	NA	TRBV6-6	NA	CASPTQSRKDTQYF	TGTGCCAGCCCTACTCAGTCTAGGAAAGATACGCAGTATTTT
14	TRBJ2-5	NA	TRBV28	NA	CASSTGTTQETQYF	TGTGCCAGCAGCACTGGGACAACACAAGAGACCCAGTACTTC
13	TRBJ1-3	NA	TRBV6-6	NA	CASRSPTGNTIYF	TGTGCCAGCAGATCACCGACAGGAAACACCATATATTTT
17	TRBJ2-7	NA	TRBV11-2	TRBD2	CASTRGLAGGSSYEQYF	TGTGCCAGCACCAGGGGCCTAGCGGGGGGGTCTTCCTACGAGCAGTACTTC
16	TRBJ2-2	NA	TRBV11-1	TRBD1	CASSVDRGQDGGELFF	TGTGCCAGCAGCGTCGACAGGGGGCAAGATGGCGGGGAGCTGTTTTTT
14	TRBJ2-1	once	TRBV27	NA	CASSLGLGYNEQFF	TGTGCCAGCAGTTTAGGTTTAGGCTACAATGAGCAGTTCTTC
14	TRBJ2-2	NA	TRBV11-3	TRBD2	CASSSAGSTGELFF	TGTGCCAGCAGCTCAGCGGGGTCGACCGGGGAGCTGTTTTTT
13	TRBJ1-1	NA	TRBV2	NA	CASHGQLNTEAFF	TGTGCCAGCCATGGACAGCTTAACACTGAAGCTTTCTTT
15	TRBJ2-3	NA	TRBV6-5	TRBD2	CASSPTGLAGDTQYF	TGTGCCAGCAGCCCCACGGGACTAGCAGGAGATACGCAGTATTTT
13	TRBJ2-7	NA	TRBV6-6	NA	CASRRGASYEQYF	TGTGCCAGCAGGCGGGGCGCCTCCTACGAGCAGTACTTC
11	TRBJ2-3	once	TRBV2	NA	CASQGTDTQYF	TGTGCCAGCCAGGGCACAGATACGCAGTATTTT
17	TRBJ1-5	NA	TRBV7-9	TRBD1	CASSLGTGMDSNQPQHF	TGTGCCAGCAGCTTAGGGACAGGGATGGATAGCAATCAGCCCCAGCATTTT
13	TRBJ2-7	NA	TRBV5-1	NA	CASSLHRGYEQYF	TGCGCCAGCAGCTTGCACAGAGGGTACGAGCAGTACTTC
15	TRBJ2-2	NA	TRBV4-1	NA	CASSQVLSLTGELFF	TGCGCCAGCAGCCAAGTTTTATCCCTTACCGGGGAGCTGTTTTTT
15	TRBJ1-5	NA	TRBV19	NA	CASSPQGGGNQPQHF	TGTGCCAGTAGTCCCCAAGGGGGGGGCAATCAGCCCCAGCATTTT